One TCR beta chain is described in this entry. These data originate in a study of blood T cells in healthy people across ages. Then a second PCR, running about 6 to 12 cycles, was carried out with a sample-barcoded 5' primer and a J-beta primer mix. TCRdb ran MiXCR on the 5' RACE reads and lists one entry per CDR3 protein. Counted here are about 1,400,000 distinct CDR3 sequences, 42% occurring once; the ten biggest clones make up 6.5% to 10%. This sequence was found in a woman aged 18-29 years in good health. Source material: blood.

CDR3 sequence (DNA): TGTGCCAGCAGTCCGAGCGGGACAGGAAGATACTATGGCTACACCTTC. Protein sequence: CASSPSGTGRYYGYTF. This sequence joins TRBV12-3 or TRBV12-4 and TRBJ1-2; 8 nucleotides line up with TRBD1. This CDR3 comprises 16 residues. J lost 3 bases, V lost 5 bases, and 11 bases had no gene match.